These 11 T cell receptor beta chains were all obtained from the same sample, sequenced in a study of cytomegalovirus exposure and HLA in healthy donors. PCR was performed using 60 Vbeta and 13 Jbeta primers. Profiled with immunoSEQ multiplex PCR; TCRdb holds only in-frame clones, not every one. The data hold about 130,000 clones, with approximately 8.7% observed a single time. The specimen was PBMCs. These receptors originate from a man aged 35 to 55 in good health and CMV-seronegative.

The CDR3 is CASSSGTGPEQFF. For the CDR3, the DNA is TGTGCCAGCAGCTCCGGGACAGGGCCTGAGCAGTTCTTC. The chain couples TRBV11-3 to TRBJ2-1; 9 positions agree with TRBD1. This CDR3 is 13 amino acids long. The germline V gene encodes CDR1 SGHNT and CDR2 YENEEA. V lost 4 bases and J lost 9; bases outside the gene matches: 4.

This clone has more than one count but fewer than ten. The V gene is TRBV10-3, the J gene TRBJ2-7, with TRBD1 matching 7 bases. The CDR3 totals 11 residues. Losses at the gene ends were 11 bases for V and 5 bases for J; bases not matched to a gene: 6. Germline V gene data show CDR1 as ENHRY and CDR2 as SYGVKD. The CDR3 sequence is CASSTGNEQYF. CDR3 DNA: TGTGCCTCCTCGACAGGGAACGAGCAGTACTTC.

This clone was counted between two and nine times. The chain recombines TRBV9 with TRBJ1-6, with D perhaps TRBD1 (5 bases). V lost 2 bases, J lost 0 bases, and 9 bases lay in between. The CDR3 extends over 16 amino acids. The V gene's germline CDR1 is SGDLS and CDR2 YYNGEE. CDR3 sequence reads: CASSVGASSYNSPLHF. CDR3 bases: TGTGCCAGCAGCGTTGGGGCAAGCTCCTATAATTCACCCCTCCACTTT.

In its sample, this clone was seen a few times. This chain uses TRBV9 with TRBJ1-2; D perhaps matches TRBD1 (5 bases). The CDR3 runs 13 residues. The V end was cut by 2 bases, the J end by 8 bases, with 13 bases between. CDR1 SGDLS and CDR2 YYNGEE come from the germline V gene. CDR3 in amino acids: CASSVGGSGGYTF. The CDR3 bases are TGTGCCAGCAGCGTGGGGGGGAGTGGCGGCTACACCTTC.

The gene calls are TRBV4-1 and TRBJ2-5; tentatively, D is TRBD2 (7 bases). Germline lookup yields CDR1 MGHRA and CDR2 YSYEKL. CDR3 length: 17 amino acids. Trimming stripped 4 bases from V and 3 bases from J, with 21 bases between. CDR3 nucleotides: TGCGCCAGCAGCCTCCTTATTGGGGGAGGGGGAGAAGAGACCCAGTACTTC. Translation gives CASSLLIGGGGEETQYF.

The genes are TRBV10-1 and TRBJ2-7; 7 bases align to TRBD2. CDR1 and CDR2 (germline): WNHNN, SYGVQD (reference sequence). This CDR3 contains 16 residues. Trimming removed 3 bases from V and 2 bases from J; junction bases left unmatched: 10. CDR3 coding DNA: TGCGCCAGCAGTGATAAGGCAGGACTAGTTCCCTACGAGCAGTACTTC. It codes for CASSDKAGLVPYEQYF.

The chain uses TRBV7-3 and TRBJ2-3; TRBD2 is a possible D gene (6 bases). The CDR3 runs to 16 residues. Trimming cost V 4 bases and J 0 bases, with 14 bases left between them. Per germline, CDR1 SGHTA and CDR2 FQGTGA. The chain's CDR3 is CASSYLADPSTDTQYF. In nucleotides, the CDR3 is TGTGCCAGCAGCTACTTAGCGGACCCTAGCACAGATACGCAGTATTTT.

There are a few counts of this clone. For the CDR3, the DNA is TGTGCCAGCAGCTTAGCGGCGGCAGACACTGAAGCTTTCTTT. It translates to CASSLAAADTEAFF. The chain links TRBV7-9 to TRBJ1-1; no clear D. Germline CDR1 reads SEHNR; CDR2 reads FQNEAQ (reference sequence). The CDR3 extends over 14 amino acids. V was cut by 0 bases and J by 3 bases, with 8 bases left in between.

This rearrangement joins TRBV5-1 to TRBJ2-5; TRBD2 matches 7 bases. The V gene's germline CDR1 is SGHRS and CDR2 YFSETQ. The CDR3 has 13 amino acids. J lost 2 bases, V lost 7 bases, and 5 bases had no gene match. This CDR3 reads CASWGGLQETQYF. The CDR3 region has the DNA TGCGCCAGCTGGGGGGGATTACAAGAGACCCAGTACTTC. Full variable domain (outside the CDR3, taken from reference TRBV5-1 and TRBJ2-5): KAGVTQTPRYLIKTRGQQVTLSCSPISGHRSVSWYQQTPGQGLQFLFEYFSETQRNKGNFPGRFSGRQFSNSRSEMNVSTLELGDSALYLCASWGGLQETQYFGPGTRLLVL.

Comments on this clone: The junction shows a germline mismatch at one end, possibly a read error. V and J are TRBV6-5 and TRBJ1-6; no reliable D call. CDR1 and CDR2 from the germline V gene are MNHEY and SVGAGI. The CDR3 totals 15 residues. The CDR3, as DNA: TGTGCCAGCAGTTACTTCCGTTCCTATAATTCACCCCTCAACTTT. This translates into CASSYFRSYNSPLNF.

This clone has just a few counts. The chain is built from TRBV7-2 and TRBJ2-2, with 7 positions matching TRBD2. Germline-derived CDR1 and CDR2 are SGHTA and FQGNSA. The CDR3 is 16 amino acids. V lost 0 bases to trimming and J lost 0 bases; unmatched junction nucleotides: 1. CDR3 in amino acids: CASSLAAGANTGELFF. The CDR3 nucleotides read TGTGCCAGCAGCTTAGCCGCGGGGGCGAACACCGGGGAGCTGTTTTTT.